The rows below give T cell receptor beta chains drawn from one sample of a study of blood T cell repertoires in COVID-19. TCRdb keeps only in-frame clones here, not all; method: immunoSEQ multiplex PCR. The sample has 270,000 or so clones, 85% to 95% seen once. Source material: PBMCs or T cells enriched from blood (not recorded which). The receptors here all came from a man aged 35-49 years who had been exposed to COVID-19. Each CDR3 is given with its conserved first and last residue. A D gene is named only where the DNA matches it firmly. The listing skips clone size in some rows; elsewhere it reads once, few, many or a size class.

>TRBV3-1/TRBV3-2|-|TRBJ1-6|-
TGTGCCAGCAGCGAAACAGGATATTCACCCCTCCACTTT
CASSETGYSPLHF
>TRBV7-9|TRBD1|TRBJ1-1|-
TGTGCCAGCAGCTTCGCTCGGCCAGGGGGTTCGAACACTGAAGCTTTCTTT
CASSFARPGGSNTEAFF
>TRBV9|TRBD2|TRBJ2-7|-
TGTGCCAGCAGCTCCGGACCGGGACTAGCGGGACCTTACCAGCAGTACTTC
CASSSGPGLAGPYQQYF
>TRBV4-1|TRBD2|TRBJ2-1|-
TGCGCCAGCAGCCAAGTTGGGACTAGCTGGGAGCAGTTCTTC
CASSQVGTSWEQFF
>TRBV5-1|-|TRBJ1-1|-
TGCGCCAGCACGCAAGTAACAGGGTTATGGACTGAAGCTTTCTTT
CASTQVTGLWTEAFF
>TRBV19|TRBD2|TRBJ2-3|-
TGTGCCAGTACCACCACCTTAGCGGGATACACAGATACGCAGTATTTT
CASTTTLAGYTDTQYF
>TRBV5-5|TRBD1|TRBJ1-2|-
TGTGCCAGCAGCTTGGACGCAGGGGGCGCGAAGAGCTACACCTTC
CASSLDAGGAKSYTF
>TRBV7-6|TRBD1|TRBJ2-7|-
TGTGCCAGCAGCCCTAGCCCTCGGACAGGGACAAACTACGAGCAGTACTTC
CASSPSPRTGTNYEQYF
>TRBV6-1|-|TRBJ2-1|-
TGTGCCAGCAGTGAAGTGGGGGGGGCGCCCAATGAGCAGTTCTTC
CASSEVGGAPNEQFF
>TRBV7-3|-|TRBJ1-5|-
TGTGCCAGCAGCTCCCACGGGGAGCCCCAGCATTTT
CASSSHGEPQHF
>TRBV28|TRBD1|TRBJ2-1|once
TGTGCCAGCAGCCCGGGACAGGGGTGGTACAATGAGCAGTTCTTC
CASSPGQGWYNEQFF
>TRBV6-5|-|TRBJ2-7|-
TGTGCCAGCCAGGGGTCCATCTACGAGCAGTACTTC
CASQGSIYEQYF
>TRBV25-1|TRBD1|TRBJ2-1|-
TGTGCCAGCAGTGAACCAGGGGGAAGCCACAATGAGCAGTTCTTC
CASSEPGGSHNEQFF
>TRBV12-3/TRBV12-4|TRBD1|TRBJ1-2|-
TGTGCCAGCAGTCCGGGACAGGGGGGTGGCTACACCTTC
CASSPGQGGGYTF
>TRBV12-5|-|TRBJ2-3|-
TGTGCTTCGGGCAGGCGGCAGGGTACGCAGTATTTT
CASGRRQGTQYF
>TRBV9|-|TRBJ2-1|-
TGTGCCAGCAGCGTATCTAGCTCCATGGTTGGGAATGAGCAGTTCTTC
CASSVSSSMVGNEQFF
>TRBV11-3|-|TRBJ2-1|-
TGTGCCAGCAGGTACACGGGATTTGGAAACAATGAGCAGTTCTTC
CASRYTGFGNNEQFF
>TRBV4-1|-|TRBJ2-7|-
TGCGCCAGCAGCCCAATTGGGGGGGCGGGAACTTCCTACGAGCAGTACTTC
CASSPIGGAGTSYEQYF
>TRBV5-4|TRBD2|TRBJ2-1|-
TGTGCCAGCAGCTTTGCCACTAGCGGGAGGGGGGCATATGAGCAGTTCTTC
CASSFATSGRGAYEQFF
>TRBV5-1|-|TRBJ1-5|once
TGCGCCAGCAGGCCAGGGGCGGATCAGCCCCAGCATTTT
CASRPGADQPQHF
>TRBV15|-|TRBJ2-7|-
TGTGCCACCAGCAGCCGGGACACTTCATACGAGCAGTACTTC
CATSSRDTSYEQYF
>TRBV19|-|TRBJ1-1|-
TGTGCCAGTAGTATAGCTAATTTCATGAACACTGAAGCTTTCTTT
CASSIANFMNTEAFF
>TRBV27|TRBD1|TRBJ2-1|-
TGTGCCAGCAGTTTCTCCGGGACAGGGGGGGCCAATGAGCAGTTCTTC
CASSFSGTGGANEQFF
>TRBV10-1|-|TRBJ2-6|-
TGCGCCAGCAGTAACTCCGGGGCCAACGTCCTGACTTTC
CASSNSGANVLTF
>TRBV5-1|TRBD1|TRBJ2-7|-
TGCGCCAGCAGCTTGACCACGGGACAGGGCTACGAGCAGTACTTC
CASSLTTGQGYEQYF
>TRBV6-2/TRBV6-3|TRBD2|TRBJ2-1|-
TGTGCCAGCAGTTACAGGTCTAGCGGAGACCCAACAAACTACAATGAGCAGTTCTTC
CASSYRSSGDPTNYNEQFF
>TRBV14|-|TRBJ2-7|-
TGTGCCAGCAGCCCCTTGGAGATGAGCTCCTACGAGCAGTACTTC
CASSPLEMSSYEQYF
>TRBV3-1/TRBV3-2|-|TRBJ2-7|-
TGTGCCAGCAGCCAAGATCCGGACAGCTCCTACGAGCAGTACTTC
CASSQDPDSSYEQYF
>TRBV29-1|TRBD2|TRBJ2-1|-
TGCAGCGTTGAAATTCGGGACTACTACAATGAGCAGTTCTTC
CSVEIRDYYNEQFF
>TRBV11-2|-|TRBJ2-7|few
TGTGCCAGCAGCTTAAGGCCTAGCGAGCACGAGCAGTACTTC
CASSLRPSEHEQYF
>TRBV6-6|TRBD1|TRBJ1-1|once
TGTGCCAGCATCTTAACAGGGGGCACTGAAGCTTTCTTT
CASILTGGTEAFF
>TRBV9|-|TRBJ2-3|once
TGTGCCAGCAGCCCCGGCCCGGGAGCAGTTATAGATACGCAGTATTTT
CASSPGPGAVIDTQYF
>TRBV25-1|-|TRBJ2-7|-
TGTGCCAGCAGTGGACAGGTCTACGAGCAGTACTTC
CASSGQVYEQYF
>TRBV5-1|-|TRBJ1-4|-
TGCGCCAGCAGCTTGTCCAGGGCGGATGAAAAACTGTTTTTT
CASSLSRADEKLFF
>TRBV19|-|TRBJ1-1|-
TGTGCCAGTAGTATCGGTTCTGGGAACACTGAAGCTTTCTTT
CASSIGSGNTEAFF
>TRBV9|TRBD1|TRBJ1-3|-
TGTGCCAGCAGCGTCACCGGGACAGATGGAAACACCATATATTTT
CASSVTGTDGNTIYF
>TRBV11-2|TRBD2|TRBJ2-7|-
TGTGCCAGCAGCTTAGTGGGACTAGCGGGAGGTCCCTACGAGCAGTACTTC
CASSLVGLAGGPYEQYF
>TRBV5-1|-|TRBJ1-1|-
TGCGCCAGCAGCTTGGCGGGGAGAGAAGCTTTCTTT
CASSLAGREAFF
>TRBV3-1/TRBV3-2|TRBD2|TRBJ2-2|-
TGTGCCAGCAGCCAAATATCCCCTAGCGGGAGAGGGACCGGGGAGCTGTTTTTT
CASSQISPSGRGTGELFF
>TRBV28|-|TRBJ1-2|-
TGTGCCAGCAGTTTAAAGCTCGGGGTTTTTGGCTACACCTTC
CASSLKLGVFGYTF
>TRBV5-1|-|TRBJ2-7|-
TGCGCCAGCAGCTTGGACCTCAGCTCCTACGAGCAGTACTTC
CASSLDLSSYEQYF
>TRBV6-5|-|TRBJ1-1|-
TGTGCCAGCAGCGGGGGGGGGCTGTACACTGAAGCTTTCTTT
CASSGGGLYTEAFF
>TRBV29-1|TRBD1|TRBJ1-5|once
TGCAGCGCTACAGGGGATAATCAGCCCCAGCATTTT
CSATGDNQPQHF
>TRBV10-3|-|TRBJ2-7|-
TGTGCCATCAGTGACGTTTTGACTAGATTACACTACGAGCAGTACTTC
CAISDVLTRLHYEQYF
>TRBV27|TRBD1|TRBJ2-2|-
TGTGCCAGTGGGAGAAACAGGGGGTTCGCGAACACCGGGGAGCTGTTTTTT
CASGRNRGFANTGELFF
>TRBV5-1|-|TRBJ2-2|-
TGCGCCAGCAGCTTGGAGCAGGGAAACACCGGGGAGCTGTTTTTT
CASSLEQGNTGELFF
>TRBV7-8|TRBD1|TRBJ1-2|-
TGTGCCAGCAGCTACAGGGGACAGGGGATCCGCGGCTACACCTTC
CASSYRGQGIRGYTF